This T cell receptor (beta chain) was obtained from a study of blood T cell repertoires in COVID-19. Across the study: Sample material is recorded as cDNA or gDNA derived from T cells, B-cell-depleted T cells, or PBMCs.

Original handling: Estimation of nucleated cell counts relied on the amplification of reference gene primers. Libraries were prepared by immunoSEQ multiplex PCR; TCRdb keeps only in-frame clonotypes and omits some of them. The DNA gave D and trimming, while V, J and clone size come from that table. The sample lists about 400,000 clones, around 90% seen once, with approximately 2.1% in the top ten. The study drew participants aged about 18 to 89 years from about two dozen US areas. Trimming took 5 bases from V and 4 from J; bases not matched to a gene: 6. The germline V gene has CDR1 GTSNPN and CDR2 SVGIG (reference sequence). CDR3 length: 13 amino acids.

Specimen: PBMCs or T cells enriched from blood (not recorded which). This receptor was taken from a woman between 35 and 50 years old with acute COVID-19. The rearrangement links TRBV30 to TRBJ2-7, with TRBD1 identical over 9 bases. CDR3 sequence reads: CAWEGQGSYEQYF. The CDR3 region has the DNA TGTGCCTGGGAGGGACAGGGAAGTTACGAGCAGTACTTC.